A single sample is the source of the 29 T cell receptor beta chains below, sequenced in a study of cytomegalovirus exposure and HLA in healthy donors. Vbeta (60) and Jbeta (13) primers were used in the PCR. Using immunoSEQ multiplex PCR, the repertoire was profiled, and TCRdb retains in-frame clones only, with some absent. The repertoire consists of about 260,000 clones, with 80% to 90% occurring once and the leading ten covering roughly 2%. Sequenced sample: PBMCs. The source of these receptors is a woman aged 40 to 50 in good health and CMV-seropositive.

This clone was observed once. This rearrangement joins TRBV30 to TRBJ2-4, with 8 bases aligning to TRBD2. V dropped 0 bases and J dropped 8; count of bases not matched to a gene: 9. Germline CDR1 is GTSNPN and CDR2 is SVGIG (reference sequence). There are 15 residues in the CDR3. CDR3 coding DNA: TGTGCCTGGAGTGTACTAGCGGAGCCCGGAGACATTCAGTACTTC. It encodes CAWSVLAEPGDIQYF.

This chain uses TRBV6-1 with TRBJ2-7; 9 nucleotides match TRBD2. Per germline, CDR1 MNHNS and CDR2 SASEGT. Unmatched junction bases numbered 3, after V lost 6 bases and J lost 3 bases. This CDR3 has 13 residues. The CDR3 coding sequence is TGTGCCAGCAGGCTAGCGGGATTCTACGAGCAGTACTTC. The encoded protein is CASRLAGFYEQYF.

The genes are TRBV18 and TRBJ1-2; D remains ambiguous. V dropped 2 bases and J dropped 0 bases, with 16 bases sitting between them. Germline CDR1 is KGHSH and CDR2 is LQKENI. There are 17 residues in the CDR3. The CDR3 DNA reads TGTGCCAGCTCACCATACTCCGACTCCTCACCTAACTATGGCTACACCTTC. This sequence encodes CASSPYSDSSPNYGYTF.

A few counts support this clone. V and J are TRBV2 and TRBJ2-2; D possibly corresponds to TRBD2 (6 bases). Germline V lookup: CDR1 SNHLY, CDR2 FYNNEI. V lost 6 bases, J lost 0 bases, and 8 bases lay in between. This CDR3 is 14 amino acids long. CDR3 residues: CASSRDSNTGELFF. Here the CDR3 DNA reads TGTGCCAGCAGCCGGGACTCGAACACCGGGGAGCTGTTTTTT.

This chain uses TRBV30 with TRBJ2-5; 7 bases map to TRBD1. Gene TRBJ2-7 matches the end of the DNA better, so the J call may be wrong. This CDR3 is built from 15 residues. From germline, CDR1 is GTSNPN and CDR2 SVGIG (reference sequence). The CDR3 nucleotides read TGTGCCTGGAGCAACACAGGGGTGTTCTCCTACGAGCAGTACTTC. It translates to CAWSNTGVFSYEQYF.

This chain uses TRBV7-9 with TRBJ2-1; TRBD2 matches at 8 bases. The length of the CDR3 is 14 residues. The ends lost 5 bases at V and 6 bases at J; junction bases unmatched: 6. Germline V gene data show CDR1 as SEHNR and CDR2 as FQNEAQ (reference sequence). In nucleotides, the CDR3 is TGTGCCAGCAGCCAGCGGGAGTGGGGCAATGAGCAGTTCTTC. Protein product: CASSQREWGNEQFF.

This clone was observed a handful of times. The CDR3 coding sequence is TGTGCCAGCAGTTTATCGGGGCGGCTGAATGGCTACACCTTC. It is translated as CASSLSGRLNGYTF. V is TRBV27 and J is TRBJ1-2; a possible D gene is TRBD1 (5 bases). From germline, CDR1 is MNHEY and CDR2 SMNVEV (reference sequence). V gave up 0 bases and J gave up 6 bases, with 11 bases separating them. The CDR3 is made up of 14 amino acids.

The CDR3 spells CASRGTGGYGYTF. The DNA of the CDR3 is TGTGCCAGCAGAGGGACAGGGGGGTATGGCTACACCTTC. V gene TRBV27 combines with J gene TRBJ1-2; 11 bases align to TRBD1. Germline assignment: CDR1 MNHEY and CDR2 SMNVEV (reference sequence). Unmatched junction bases numbered 2, after V lost 6 bases and J lost 5 bases. The CDR3 sequence is 13 residues long.

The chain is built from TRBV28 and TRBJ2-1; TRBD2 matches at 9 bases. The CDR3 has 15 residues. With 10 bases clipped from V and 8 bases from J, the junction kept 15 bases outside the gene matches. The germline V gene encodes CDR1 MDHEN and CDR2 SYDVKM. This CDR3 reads CAIQIGGGRGHEQFF. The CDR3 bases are TGTGCCATCCAAATTGGGGGCGGGAGGGGTCATGAGCAGTTCTTC.

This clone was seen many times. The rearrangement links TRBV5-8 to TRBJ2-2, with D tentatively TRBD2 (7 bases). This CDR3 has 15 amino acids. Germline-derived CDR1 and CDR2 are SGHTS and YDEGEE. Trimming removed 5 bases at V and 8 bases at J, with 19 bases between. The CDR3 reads CASRRAGALRGELFF. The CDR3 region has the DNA TGTGCCAGCAGAAGGGCGGGGGCCCTCCGGGGGGAGCTGTTTTTT.

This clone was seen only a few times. The DNA of the CDR3 is TGTGCCATCAATGACCGGGACAGGGCTATGGAGACCCAGTACTTC. Its protein product is CAINDRDRAMETQYF. This chain links TRBV10-3 with TRBJ2-5; 9 bases are a match to TRBD1. Germline CDR1 is ENHRY and CDR2 is SYGVKD. The CDR3 contains 15 residues. V lost 7 bases to trimming and J lost 5 bases; unmatched junction nucleotides: 11.

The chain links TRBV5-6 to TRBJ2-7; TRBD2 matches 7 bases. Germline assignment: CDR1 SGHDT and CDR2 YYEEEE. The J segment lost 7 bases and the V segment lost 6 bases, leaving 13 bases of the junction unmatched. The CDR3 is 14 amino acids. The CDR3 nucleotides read TGTGCCAGCATGGGGGGGGGAGTGTTCGGGGAGCAGTACTTC. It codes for CASMGGGVFGEQYF. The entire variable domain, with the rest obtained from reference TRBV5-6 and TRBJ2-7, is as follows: DAGVTQSPTHLIKTRGQQVTLRCSPKSGHDTVSWYQQALGQGPQFIFQYYEEEERQRGNFPDRFSGHQFPNYSSELNVNALLLGDSALYLCASMGGGVFGEQYFGPGTRLTVT.

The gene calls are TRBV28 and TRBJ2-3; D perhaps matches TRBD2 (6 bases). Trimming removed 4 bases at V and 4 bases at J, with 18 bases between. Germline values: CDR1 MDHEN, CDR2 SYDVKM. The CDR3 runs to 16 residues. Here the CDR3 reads CASSSSGLRGADTQYF. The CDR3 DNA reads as TGTGCCAGCAGTTCCTCGGGACTCAGAGGTGCAGATACGCAGTATTTT.

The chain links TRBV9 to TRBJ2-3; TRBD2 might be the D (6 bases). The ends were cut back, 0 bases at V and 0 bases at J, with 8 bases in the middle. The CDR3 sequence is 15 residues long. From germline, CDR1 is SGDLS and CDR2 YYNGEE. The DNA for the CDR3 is TGTGCCAGCAGCGTAGCCGGGACTAGCACAGATACGCAGTATTTT. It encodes CASSVAGTSTDTQYF.

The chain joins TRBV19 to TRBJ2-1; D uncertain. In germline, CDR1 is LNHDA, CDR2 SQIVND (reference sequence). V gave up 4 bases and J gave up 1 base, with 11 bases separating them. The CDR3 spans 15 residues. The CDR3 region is CASSTSPQSYNEQFF. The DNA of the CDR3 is TGTGCCAGTAGTACCAGTCCCCAGTCCTACAATGAGCAGTTCTTC.

Here the CDR3 DNA reads TGTGCCAGCAGTTTTACAGGGCTGGTCGGTGGCTACACCTTC. Translating gives CASSFTGLVGGYTF. The chain recombines TRBV27 with TRBJ1-2; D might be TRBD1 (6 bases). Germline CDR1 reads MNHEY; CDR2 reads SMNVEV (reference sequence). Trimming shortened V by 3 bases and J by 7 bases, and 15 bases separated the two germline ends. CDR3 length equals 14 residues.

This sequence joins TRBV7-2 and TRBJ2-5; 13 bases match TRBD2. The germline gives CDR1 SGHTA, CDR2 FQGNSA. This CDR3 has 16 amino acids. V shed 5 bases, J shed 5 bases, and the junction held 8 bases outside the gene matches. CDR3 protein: CASSPRTSGRSETQYF. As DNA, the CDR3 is TGTGCCAGCAGCCCACGGACTAGCGGGAGAAGTGAGACCCAGTACTTC.

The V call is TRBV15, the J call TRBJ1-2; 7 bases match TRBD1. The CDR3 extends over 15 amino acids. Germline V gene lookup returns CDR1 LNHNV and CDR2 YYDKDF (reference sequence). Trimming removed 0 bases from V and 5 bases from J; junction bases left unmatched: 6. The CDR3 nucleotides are TGTGCCACCAGCAGAGATTACGGGACAGCATATGGCTACACCTTC. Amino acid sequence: CATSRDYGTAYGYTF.

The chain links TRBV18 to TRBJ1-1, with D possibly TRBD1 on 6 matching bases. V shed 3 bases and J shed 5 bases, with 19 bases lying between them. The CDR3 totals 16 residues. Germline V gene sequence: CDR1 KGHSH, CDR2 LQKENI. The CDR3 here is CASSPALIQGKTEAFF. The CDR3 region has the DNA TGTGCCAGCTCACCGGCCCTTATACAGGGTAAGACTGAAGCTTTCTTT.

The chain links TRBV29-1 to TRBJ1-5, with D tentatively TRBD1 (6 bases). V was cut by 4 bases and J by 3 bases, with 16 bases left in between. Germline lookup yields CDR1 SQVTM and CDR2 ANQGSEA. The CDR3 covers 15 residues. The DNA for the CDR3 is TGCAGCGTTGTACTGGGAGGGGGAGTCAATCAGCCCCAGCATTTT. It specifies CSVVLGGGVNQPQHF.

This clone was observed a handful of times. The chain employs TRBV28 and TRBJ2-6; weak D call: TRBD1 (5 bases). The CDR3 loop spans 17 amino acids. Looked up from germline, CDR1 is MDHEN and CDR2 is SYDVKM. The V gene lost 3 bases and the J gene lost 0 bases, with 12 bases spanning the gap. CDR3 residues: CASSFQGSPSGANVLTF. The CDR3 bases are TGTGCCAGCAGTTTTCAGGGCAGCCCCTCTGGGGCCAACGTCCTGACTTTC.

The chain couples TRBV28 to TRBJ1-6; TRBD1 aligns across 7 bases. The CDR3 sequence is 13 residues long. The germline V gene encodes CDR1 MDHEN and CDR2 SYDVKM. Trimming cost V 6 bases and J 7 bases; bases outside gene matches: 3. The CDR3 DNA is TGTGCCAGCAGGTGGGACAGAAATTCACCCCTCCACTTT. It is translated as CASRWDRNSPLHF.

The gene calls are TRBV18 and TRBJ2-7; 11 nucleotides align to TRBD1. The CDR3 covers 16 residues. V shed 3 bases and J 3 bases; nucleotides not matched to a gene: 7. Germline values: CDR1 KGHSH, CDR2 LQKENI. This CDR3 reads CASSPPEGTGGYEQYF. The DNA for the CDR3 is TGTGCCAGCTCACCGCCGGAAGGGACAGGGGGCTACGAGCAGTACTTC.

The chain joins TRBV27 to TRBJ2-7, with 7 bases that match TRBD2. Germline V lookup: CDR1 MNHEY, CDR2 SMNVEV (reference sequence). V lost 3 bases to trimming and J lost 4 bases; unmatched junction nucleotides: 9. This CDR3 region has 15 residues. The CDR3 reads CASSFFGGERYEQYF. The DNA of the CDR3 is TGTGCCAGCAGTTTTTTTGGGGGGGAGAGGTACGAGCAGTACTTC.

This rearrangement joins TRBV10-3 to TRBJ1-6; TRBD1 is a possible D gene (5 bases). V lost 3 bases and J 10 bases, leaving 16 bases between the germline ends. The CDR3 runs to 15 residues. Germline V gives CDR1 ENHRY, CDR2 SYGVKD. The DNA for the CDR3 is TGTGCCATCAGTGAATTGCAGGGTCAGGGATCACCCCTCCACTTT. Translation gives CAISELQGQGSPLHF.

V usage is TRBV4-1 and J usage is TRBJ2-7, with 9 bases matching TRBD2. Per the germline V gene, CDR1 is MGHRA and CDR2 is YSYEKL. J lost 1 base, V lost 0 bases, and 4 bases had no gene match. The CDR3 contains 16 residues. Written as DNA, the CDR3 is TGCGCCAGCAGCCAAGAGGCTAGCGGGGCATCCTACGAGCAGTACTTC. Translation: CASSQEASGASYEQYF.

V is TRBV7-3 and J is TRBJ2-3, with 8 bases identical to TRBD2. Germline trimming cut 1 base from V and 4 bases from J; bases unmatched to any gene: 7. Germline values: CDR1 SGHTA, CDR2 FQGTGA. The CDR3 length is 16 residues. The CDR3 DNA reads TGTGCCAGCAGCTTAAGTACGGGAGGGTCTGCAGATACGCAGTATTTT. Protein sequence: CASSLSTGGSADTQYF.

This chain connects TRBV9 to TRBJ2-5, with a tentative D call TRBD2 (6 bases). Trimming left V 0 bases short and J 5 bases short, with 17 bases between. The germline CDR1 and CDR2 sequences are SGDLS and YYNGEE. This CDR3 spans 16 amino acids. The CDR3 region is CASSVGDGSLSETQYF. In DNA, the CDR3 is TGTGCCAGCAGCGTAGGGGACGGGAGTCTTTCTGAGACCCAGTACTTC.

The CDR3 sequence: CASSLVGQGPYNEQFF. CDR3 nucleotide sequence: TGTGCCAGCAGCTTAGTGGGACAGGGACCCTACAATGAGCAGTTCTTC. This chain links TRBV7-9 with TRBJ2-1; 9 nucleotides align to TRBD1. The CDR3 totals 16 residues. Germline CDR1 reads SEHNR; CDR2 reads FQNEAQ (reference sequence). V trimming: 1 base; J trimming: 2 bases; junction bases outside the gene matches: 3.